The following is a T cell receptor (beta chain) sequence with its context. The antigen is unknown. These data originate in a study of OX40 agonist ivuxolimab in advanced cancers. Across the whole study: Every patient in dose escalation had hepatocellular carcinoma, melanoma, renal cell or head and neck cancer.

Libraries were prepared by immunoSEQ multiplex PCR; TCRdb keeps only in-frame clonotypes and omits some of them. The repertoire has tens of thousands of clones, around nine tenths of them found once; the top ten carry 1.3% to 1.5%. Study-wide results and limits: Normalized T-cell clonal expansion was also low in a subset of nonresponders. Expanded clones belonging to CD8+ T cells outnumbered, on average, those of CD4+. Among the lowest peripheral clonal expansion occurred in 0.1-3.0 mg/kg partial responders.

V was trimmed by 5 bases and J by 4 bases, leaving 11 bases between them. This CDR3 has 13 amino acids. CDR1 is MNHNY and CDR2 is SVGAGI in the germline V gene (reference sequence). The chain recombines TRBV6-6 with TRBJ1-2; D is uncertain. Here the sequenced sample was CD4+ or CD8+ T cells sorted from blood, taken in a trial of the OX40 agonist ivuxolimab. The sequence came from an adult with an advanced solid tumor such as melanoma, head and neck, liver or kidney cancer. The CDR3 DNA is TGTGCCAGCAGTCCCGAAACTACCTATGGCTACACCTTC. It yields the protein CASSPETTYGYTF.